The clone carrying this T cell receptor beta chain was counted only a few times. Its antigen is not known. This sample is drawn from a study of T-cell memory formation after mild COVID-19. Study-level background: Largely, the TCR clusters proved donor specific.

MiXCR, run by TCRdb on the 5' RACE reads, gives a single entry per CDR3 protein. Among 200,000 to 250,000 distinct CDR3 sequences, over 9.5% were seen once, and the ten largest hold just over 3%. This CDR3 is built from 15 residues. J gave up 0 bases and V 6 bases, and 3 bases lay outside the gene matches. General study findings and limits: Mostly located in CM and EM were contracting CD4+ clones, with contracting CD8+ clones located in EMRA. Clones that shrank (day 15 to 85) were balanced CD4/CD8, whereas later expanders leaned CD4+. Detection of some responders pre-infection suggested pre-existing cross-reactive memory T cells participated.

This clonotype originated in a young man who had mild COVID-19 (a few samples of this study predate the infection). Cell type and time point are not known. This chain links TRBV12-3 or TRBV12-4 with TRBJ2-2; 8 positions match TRBD2. What was sequenced was PBMCs or a T cell subset sorted from them (not recorded which). The CDR3 protein is CASRSGGSNTGELFF. CDR3 in DNA: TGTGCCAGCAGGAGCGGGGGTTCGAACACCGGGGAGCTGTTTTTT.